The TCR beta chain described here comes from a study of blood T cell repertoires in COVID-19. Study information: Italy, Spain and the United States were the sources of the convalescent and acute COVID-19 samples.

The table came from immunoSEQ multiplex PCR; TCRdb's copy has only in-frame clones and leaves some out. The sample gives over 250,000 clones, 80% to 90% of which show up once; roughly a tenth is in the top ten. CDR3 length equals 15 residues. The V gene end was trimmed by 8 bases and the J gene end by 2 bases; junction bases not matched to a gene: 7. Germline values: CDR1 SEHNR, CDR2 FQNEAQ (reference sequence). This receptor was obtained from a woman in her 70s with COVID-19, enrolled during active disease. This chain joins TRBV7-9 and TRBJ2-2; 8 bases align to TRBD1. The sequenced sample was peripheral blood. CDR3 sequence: CASRYQGANTGELFF. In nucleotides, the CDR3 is TGTGCCAGCCGCTATCAGGGGGCTAACACCGGGGAGCTGTTTTTT.